These 16 T cell receptor beta chains share one sample of origin, sequenced in a study of cytotoxic CD8 clonotypes in ibrutinib-treated CLL. Libraries were prepared by immunoSEQ multiplex PCR; TCRdb keeps only in-frame clonotypes and omits some of them. The profile shows 35,000 to 40,000 clones, over 70% of them singletons. The sample in question was PBMCs, obtained at disease progression, from a patient treated with ibrutinib. Receptors originate from a human donor with chronic lymphocytic leukemia.

The gene calls are TRBV5-5 and TRBJ2-5; D is perhaps TRBD2 (6 bases). Between the trimmed V and J ends, which lost 4 bases and 2 bases, there was a span of 12 bases. Germline V lookup: CDR1 SGHKS, CDR2 YYEKEE (reference sequence). The CDR3 spans 14 residues. The chain's CDR3 is CASSPRTIQETQYF. The CDR3 DNA reads as TGTGCCAGCAGCCCGAGGACTATTCAAGAGACCCAGTACTTC.

CDR3 amino acids: CASSPRWTDTQYF. CDR3 DNA sequence: TGTGCCAGCAGCCCTCGATGGACAGATACGCAGTATTTT. The chain uses TRBV7-8 and TRBJ2-3; the D is unclear. V shed 5 bases and J shed 3 bases, with 9 bases lying between them. Per the germline V gene, CDR1 is SGHVS and CDR2 is FQNEAQ. The CDR3 has 13 amino acids.

This clone was picked up a small number of times. The CDR3 coding sequence is TGTGCCAGCAGCTTAGTTTGGGAGCAGTACTTC. Its protein product is CASSLVWEQYF. J is TRBJ2-7 and V is TRBV11-2; D ambiguous. Germline loops: CDR1 SGHAT, CDR2 FQNNGV. V lost 1 base and J 7 bases, leaving 5 bases between the germline ends. This CDR3 is built from 11 residues.

V and J are TRBV13 and TRBJ2-1, with TRBD2 matching over 7 bases. Trimming removed 5 bases from V and 8 bases from J; junction bases left unmatched: 9. This CDR3 has 14 residues. Germline V gene lookup returns CDR1 PRHDT and CDR2 FYEKMQ (reference sequence). The chain's CDR3 is CASSHRLAGDEQFF. DNA for the CDR3: TGTGCCAGCAGCCACCGACTAGCTGGCGATGAGCAGTTCTTC.

The V gene is TRBV5-1, the J gene TRBJ1-1; 10 bases are shared with TRBD1. This CDR3 is built from 16 residues. V shed 0 bases and J 1 base; nucleotides not matched to a gene: 3. Germline CDR1 is SGHRS and CDR2 is YFSETQ. The CDR3 reads CASSLDGQGGNTEAFF. The DNA for the CDR3 is TGCGCCAGCAGCTTGGACGGACAGGGGGGGAACACTGAAGCTTTCTTT.

The chain is built from TRBV5-1 and TRBJ1-3; no definite D call. The germline V gene encodes CDR1 SGHRS and CDR2 YFSETQ. The CDR3 totals 13 residues. Trimming stripped 4 bases from V and 1 base from J, with 6 bases between. CDR3 sequence: CASSPDSGNTIYF. CDR3 sequence (DNA): TGCGCCAGCAGCCCCGATTCTGGAAACACCATATATTTT. Complete variable domain (other parts from reference TRBV5-1 and TRBJ1-3): KAGVTQTPRYLIKTRGQQVTLSCSPISGHRSVSWYQQTPGQGLQFLFEYFSETQRNKGNFPGRFSGRQFSNSRSEMNVSTLELGDSALYLCASSPDSGNTIYFGEGSWLTVV.

The rearrangement links TRBV5-1 to TRBJ1-2; 8 bases map to TRBD1. Trimming removed 0 bases from V and 7 bases from J; junction bases left unmatched: 11. The germline CDR1 and CDR2 sequences are SGHRS and YFSETQ. This CDR3 is built from 16 residues. The CDR3 sequence is CASSLGAGQGGFGYTF. For the CDR3, the DNA is TGCGCCAGCAGCTTGGGAGCCGGACAGGGTGGATTTGGCTACACCTTC.

This chain joins TRBV10-3 and TRBJ1-5; D not resolved. V lost 3 bases and J 2 bases, leaving 8 bases between the germline ends. Germline-derived CDR1 and CDR2 are ENHRY and SYGVKD. This CDR3 region has 14 residues. The CDR3 protein is CAISEPGGNQPQHF. The CDR3 DNA is TGTGCCATCAGTGAACCAGGAGGCAATCAGCCCCAGCATTTT.

The chain recombines TRBV5-1 with TRBJ2-3, with D maybe TRBD2 (5 bases). Germline V gene lookup returns CDR1 SGHRS and CDR2 YFSETQ. The V and J ends lost 4 bases and 5 bases respectively, with 14 bases between them. The CDR3 runs to 14 residues. CDR3 loop: CASSNREQQDTQYF. The CDR3 nucleotides are TGCGCCAGCAGCAACCGGGAACAACAAGATACGCAGTATTTT.

This sequence joins TRBV29-1 and TRBJ2-1; 7 bases line up with TRBD1. V shed 6 bases, J shed 7 bases, and the junction held 9 bases outside the gene matches. In germline, CDR1 is SQVTM, CDR2 ANQGSEA. The CDR3 has 13 amino acids. The CDR3, as DNA: TGCAGCGTCGAACCGACAGGGCGGAATGAGCAGTTCTTC. Residues: CSVEPTGRNEQFF.

V usage is TRBV28 and J usage is TRBJ1-2; no reliable D call. V lost 7 bases and J 1 base, leaving 22 bases between the germline ends. The germline gives CDR1 MDHEN, CDR2 SYDVKM. The CDR3 is 17 residues long. In DNA form, the CDR3 reads TGTGCCAGCACCTCCAGTCGTTGGGCTCCGATTAACTATGGCTACACCTTC. Translation gives CASTSSRWAPINYGYTF.

The chain is built from TRBV6-4 and TRBJ2-1, with D hard to call. The germline CDR1 and CDR2 sequences are MRHNA and SNTAGT. The V gene lost 5 bases and the J gene lost 4 bases, with 9 bases spanning the gap. CDR3 length equals 13 residues. The CDR3 reads CASSIENYNEQFF. Written as DNA, the CDR3 is TGTGCCAGCAGTATAGAGAATTACAATGAGCAGTTCTTC.

The chain combines TRBV7-6 with TRBJ2-5, with 8 bases matching TRBD2. Germline V gene sequence: CDR1 SGHVS, CDR2 FNYEAQ. V dropped 5 bases and J dropped 4; count of bases not matched to a gene: 3. The CDR3 consists of 13 residues. The chain's CDR3 is CASSPGLGETQYF. The CDR3 coding sequence is TGTGCCAGCAGCCCGGGACTAGGAGAGACCCAGTACTTC.

This clone was counted a few times. One junction end disagrees with the germline gene, perhaps due to a read error. The genes are TRBV7-9 and TRBJ1-6; D not certain. The germline CDR1 and CDR2 sequences are SEHNR and FQNEAQ (reference sequence). The CDR3 is 13 amino acids. Written as DNA, the CDR3 is TGTGCCAGCAGCTCAGAAGCGGGCAGGAACCCTCGATTT. Translating it yields CASSSEAGRNPRF. The full variable domain, rest sourced from reference TRBV7-9 and TRBJ1-6, is DTGVSQNPRHKITKRGQNVTFRCDPISEHNRLYWYRQTLGQGPEFLTYFQNEAQLEKSRLLSDRFSAERPKGSFSTLEIQRTEQGDSAMYLCASSSEAGRNPRFGNGTRLTVT.

This clone was found once. Written as DNA, the CDR3 is TGTGCCAGCAGCTTAGAATGGGGGCAAAACACCATATATTTT. Protein: CASSLEWGQNTIYF. The chain couples TRBV11-2 to TRBJ1-3; maybe TRBD1 (6 bases). The V and J ends lost 0 bases and 6 bases respectively, with 9 bases between them. Looked up from germline, CDR1 is SGHAT and CDR2 is FQNNGV. This CDR3 has 14 residues.

This clone showed up just a few times. The V and J genes are TRBV5-5 and TRBJ1-2, with D perhaps matching TRBD1 (6 bases). The germline V gene encodes CDR1 SGHKS and CDR2 YYEKEE (reference sequence). Trimming removed 0 bases from V and 8 bases from J, with 20 bases in between. This CDR3 contains 16 residues. For the CDR3, the DNA is TGTGCCAGCAGCTTGGAAGTCAGGACAGAGGTATCCGGCTACACCTTC. Translated: CASSLEVRTEVSGYTF.